This T cell receptor (beta chain) was profiled in a study of T cells after yellow fever vaccination. TCRdb passed the 5' RACE reads through MiXCR, listing each CDR3 protein once. Among roughly 160,000 distinct CDR3 sequences listed, around 8.5% were seen once. The CDR3 covers 13 residues. The V gene's germline CDR1 is SGHTA and CDR2 FQGNSA. A word on this clonotype: Germline and junction disagree at one end, which may indicate a read error.

The rearrangement links TRBV7-2 to TRBJ2-5; D is possibly TRBD1 (6 bases). The source material was CD8+ T cells sorted from PBMCs, sampled 45 days after the yellow fever booster vaccination. The clonotype comes from a man between 18 and 29 years old who received the YFV17D yellow fever vaccine. The CDR3, as DNA: TGTGCCAGCAGCGATCCAGGGGTGGAGACCAAGTACTTC. This sequence encodes CASSDPGVETKYF.